The rows below give T cell receptor beta chains drawn from one sample of a study of T cells in Graves' hyperthyroidism and ophthalmopathy. TCRdb analysed the multiplex PCR reads with MiXCR anew, one entry per CDR3 protein. The table shows some 500,000 distinct CDR3 sequences, with approximately 14% occurring only once. The sequencing input was blood. Receptors originate from a woman under 30 with Graves' hyperthyroidism. CDR3s include the opening cysteine and the closing phenylalanine or tryptophan. A D gene is named only where the DNA matches it firmly. Rows give clone size only sometimes, using once, few, many, or a class for an expanded clone.

v_call	j_call	clone_size	cdr3_length	d_call	cdr3_aa	cdr3_nt
TRBV6-1	TRBJ2-1	NA	13	NA	CASSLGLPDEQFF	TGTGCCAGCAGCCTCGGACTACCCGATGAGCAGTTCTTC
TRBV2	TRBJ2-7	NA	12	NA	CASGGRQCEQYF	TGTGCCAGCGGCGGACGGCAATGCGAGCAGTACTTC
TRBV29-1	TRBJ2-7	many	14	NA	CSVVIRTTEREQYF	TGCAGCGTTGTTATCCGGACAACTGAACGCGAGCAGTACTTC
TRBV6-1	TRBJ2-7	NA	16	TRBD2	CASSEVITSGSYEQYF	TGTGCCAGCAGTGAAGTTATTACTAGCGGTTCCTACGAGCAGTACTTC
TRBV3-1	TRBJ1-1	NA	15	NA	CASSLRGTMNTEAFF	TGTGCCAGCAGCCTCAGGGGCACCATGAACACTGAAGCTTTCTTT
TRBV12-3/TRBV12-4	TRBJ2-6	many	15	TRBD1	CASSLGGQIPVVLTF	TGTGCCAGCAGTTTAGGGGGACAGATCCCAGTCGTCCTGACTTTC
TRBV7-9	TRBJ2-1	many	14	NA	CAGKAPSSYNEQFF	TGTGCCGGGAAAGCACCGAGCTCCTACAATGAGCAGTTCTTC
TRBV29-1	TRBJ1-2	NA	12	NA	CSVSQLNYGYTF	TGCAGCGTTAGCCAGCTTAACTATGGCTACACCTTC
TRBV19	TRBJ2-2	NA	13	TRBD2	CASRTSGGGELFF	TGTGCCAGTAGGACTAGCGGAGGCGGGGAGCTGTTTTTT
TRBV5-6	TRBJ1-5	many	12	NA	CASSVQGQPQHF	TGTGCCAGCAGCGTGCAGGGCCAGCCCCAGCATTTT